Listed below are T cell receptor beta chains from one sample, sequenced in a study of beta chain features in type 1 diabetes. Repertoires were generated with immunoSEQ multiplex PCR, while TCRdb's copy carries only in-frame clones and drops some. The sample lists roughly 380,000 clones, about 20% occurring once. The sample consisted of naive CD4+ T cells from blood. The origin of the receptors is a woman between 18 and 29 years old in good health. Each CDR3 is given with its conserved first and last residue. The D gene is left open where the match is weak. The size of a clone is reported for some rows only, either as once, few or many, or as a class for expanded clones.

D: .; length: 15; J: TRBJ2-3; V: TRBV30; size: few; CDR3: CAWERRGRATDTQYF; DNA: TGTGCCTGGGAGCGAAGGGGCCGGGCCACAGATACGCAGTATTTT
D: TRBD2; length: 13; J: TRBJ2-3; V: TRBV5-4; size: .; CDR3: CASQREPTDTQYF; DNA: TGTGCCTCCCAGCGGGAGCCCACAGATACGCAGTATTTT
D: .; length: 12; J: TRBJ1-1; V: TRBV4-2; size: .; CDR3: CASSSQGSEAFF; DNA: TGTGCCAGCAGCTCCCAGGGATCTGAAGCTTTCTTT
D: .; length: 14; J: TRBJ2-7; V: TRBV29-1; size: .; CDR3: CSVPRDRVSYEQYF; DNA: TGCAGCGTCCCCCGTGACAGAGTTTCCTACGAGCAGTACTTC
D: TRBD2; length: 13; J: TRBJ2-5; V: TRBV2; size: .; CDR3: CASLAGAAETQYF; DNA: TGTGCCTCCCTAGCGGGGGCAGCGGAGACCCAGTACTTC
D: .; length: 15; J: TRBJ1-5; V: TRBV23-1; size: .; CDR3: CASGQGSGCNQPQHF; DNA: TGCGCCAGCGGCCAGGGGAGTGGGTGCAATCAGCCCCAGCATTTT
D: .; length: 14; J: TRBJ2-5; V: TRBV23-1; size: few; CDR3: CASPVWDILETQYF; DNA: TGCGCCAGTCCCGTGTGGGACATATTGGAGACCCAGTACTTC
D: .; length: 15; J: TRBJ2-3; V: TRBV5-4; size: .; CDR3: CASSSRLGRTDTQYF; DNA: TGTGCCAGCAGCTCTCGACTAGGGCGGACAGATACGCAGTATTTT
D: TRBD2; length: 14; J: TRBJ2-7; V: TRBV5-1; size: .; CDR3: CASSTGTSGYEQYF; DNA: TGCGCCAGCAGCACCGGGACTAGCGGCTACGAGCAGTACTTC
D: TRBD2; length: 17; J: TRBJ2-5; V: TRBV2; size: few; CDR3: CASSEVVWREGLETQYF; DNA: TGTGCCAGCAGTGAAGTTGTTTGGCGGGAGGGCCTTGAGACCCAGTACTTC
D: .; length: 12; J: TRBJ1-1; V: TRBV29-1; size: few; CDR3: CSAGDSHTEAFF; DNA: TGCAGCGCCGGAGACAGTCACACTGAAGCTTTCTTT
D: TRBD1; length: 13; J: TRBJ2-7; V: TRBV10-3; size: few; CDR3: CAISRGQGDEQYF; DNA: TGTGCCATCAGTAGGGGACAGGGAGACGAGCAGTACTTC
D: .; length: 12; J: TRBJ2-5; V: TRBV7-9; size: few; CDR3: CASSFPGGTQYF; DNA: TGTGCCAGCAGCTTCCCCGGTGGGACCCAGTACTTC
D: .; length: 15; J: TRBJ1-5; V: TRBV9; size: .; CDR3: CASSAGGGSNQPQHF; DNA: TGTGCCAGCAGCGCGGGGGGTGGAAGCAATCAGCCCCAGCATTTT